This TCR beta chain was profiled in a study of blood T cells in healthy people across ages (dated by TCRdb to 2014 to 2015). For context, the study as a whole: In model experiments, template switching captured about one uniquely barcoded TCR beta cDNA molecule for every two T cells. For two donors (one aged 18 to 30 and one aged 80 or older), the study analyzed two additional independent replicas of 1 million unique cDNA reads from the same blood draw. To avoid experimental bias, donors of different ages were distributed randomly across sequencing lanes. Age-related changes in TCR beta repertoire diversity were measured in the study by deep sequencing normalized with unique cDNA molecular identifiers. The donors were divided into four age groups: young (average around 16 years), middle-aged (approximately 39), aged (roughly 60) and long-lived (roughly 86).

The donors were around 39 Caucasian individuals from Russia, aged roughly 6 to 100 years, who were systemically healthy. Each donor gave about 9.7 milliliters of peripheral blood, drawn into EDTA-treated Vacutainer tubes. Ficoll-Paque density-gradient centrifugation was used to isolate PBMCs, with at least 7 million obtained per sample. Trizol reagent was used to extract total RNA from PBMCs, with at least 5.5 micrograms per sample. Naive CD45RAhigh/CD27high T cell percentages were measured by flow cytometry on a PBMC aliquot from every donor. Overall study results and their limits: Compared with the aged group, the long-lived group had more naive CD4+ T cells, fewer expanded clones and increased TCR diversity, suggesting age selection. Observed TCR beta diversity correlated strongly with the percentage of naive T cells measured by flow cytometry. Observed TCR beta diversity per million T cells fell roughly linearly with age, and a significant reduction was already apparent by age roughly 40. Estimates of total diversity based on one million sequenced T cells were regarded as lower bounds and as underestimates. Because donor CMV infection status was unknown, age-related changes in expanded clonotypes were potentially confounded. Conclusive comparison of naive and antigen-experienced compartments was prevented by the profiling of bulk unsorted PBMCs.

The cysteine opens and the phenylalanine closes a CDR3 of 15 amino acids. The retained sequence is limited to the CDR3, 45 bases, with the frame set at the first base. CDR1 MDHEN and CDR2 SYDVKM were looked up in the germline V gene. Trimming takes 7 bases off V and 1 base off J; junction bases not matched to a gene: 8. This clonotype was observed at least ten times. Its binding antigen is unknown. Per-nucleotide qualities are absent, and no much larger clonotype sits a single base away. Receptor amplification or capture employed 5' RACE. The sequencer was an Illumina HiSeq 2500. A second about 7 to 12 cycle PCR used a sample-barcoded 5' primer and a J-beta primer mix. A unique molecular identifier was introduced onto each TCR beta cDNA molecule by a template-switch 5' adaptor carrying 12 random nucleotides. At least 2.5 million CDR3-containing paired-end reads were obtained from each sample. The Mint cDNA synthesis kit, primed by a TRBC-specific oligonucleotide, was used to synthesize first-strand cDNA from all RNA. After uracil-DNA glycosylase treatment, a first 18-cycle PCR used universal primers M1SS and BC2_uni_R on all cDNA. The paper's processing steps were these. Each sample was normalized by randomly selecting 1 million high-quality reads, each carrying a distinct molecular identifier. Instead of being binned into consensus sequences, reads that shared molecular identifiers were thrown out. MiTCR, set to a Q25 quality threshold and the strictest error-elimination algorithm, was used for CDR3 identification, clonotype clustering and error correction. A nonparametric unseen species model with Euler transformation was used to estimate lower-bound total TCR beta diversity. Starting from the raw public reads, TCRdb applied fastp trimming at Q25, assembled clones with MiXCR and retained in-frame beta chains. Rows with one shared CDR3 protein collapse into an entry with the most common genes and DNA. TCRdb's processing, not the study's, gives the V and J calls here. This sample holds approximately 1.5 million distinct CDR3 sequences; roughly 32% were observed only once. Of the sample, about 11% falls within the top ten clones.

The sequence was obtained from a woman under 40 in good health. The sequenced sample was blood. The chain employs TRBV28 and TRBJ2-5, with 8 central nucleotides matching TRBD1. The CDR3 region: CASTRAGGFQETQYF. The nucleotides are TGTGCCAGCACCCGGGCAGGGGGCTTCCAAGAGACCCAGTACTTC.